Following are 21 T cell receptor beta chains from one sample sequenced in a study of T cell responses to AZD1222 COVID-19 vaccine. Produced via immunoSEQ multiplex PCR; TCRdb's table is partial and in-frame only. The profile shows 150,000 to 200,000 clones, about 90% of them singletons. The sequencing used peripheral blood, collected 28 days after the second AZD1222 dose. These receptor sequences come from an adult who received the AZD1222 COVID-19 vaccine.

This clone was detected only once. The chain joins TRBV21-1 to TRBJ1-4. TRBV21-1 is listed as a pseudogene. The CDR3 extends over 15 amino acids. CDR3 in amino acids: CASSKATRDGEKLFF. The DNA for the CDR3 is TGTGCCAGCAGCAAAGCGACCCGGGACGGCGAAAAACTGTTTTTT.

The chain uses TRBV23-1 and TRBJ1-2; 8 bases line up with TRBD1. TRBV23-1 is reported as an ORF; its role is uncertain. CDR3 size: 14 residues. The V and J ends lost 7 bases and 8 bases, in that order; junction bases with no gene match: 12. The CDR3 sequence is CASINSGQGGGYTF. CDR3 nucleotide sequence: TGCGCCAGCATCAATAGCGGACAGGGCGGGGGCTACACCTTC.

The CDR3 spells CASSKYRGAGGTDTQYF. CDR3 in DNA: TGTGCCAGCAGCAAGTACCGGGGGGCGGGAGGCACAGATACGCAGTATTTT. The chain couples TRBV3-1 (or the pseudogene TRBV3-2) to TRBJ2-3; possibly TRBD2 for D (7 bases). CDR3 length: 17 amino acids. Deletions cut 5 bases from V and 1 base from J, with 19 bases between. In germline, CDR1 is LGHDT, CDR2 YNNKEL (reference sequence).

The chain combines TRBV5-5 with TRBJ2-7, with 9 bases aligning to TRBD1. CDR3 length: 15 residues. V was clipped by 2 bases and J by 3 bases; unmatched bases: 6. CDR1 is SGHKS and CDR2 is YYEKEE in the germline V gene (reference sequence). The CDR3 DNA reads as TGTGCCAGCAGCTTTGGGGACAGGGATGGCTACGAGCAGTACTTC. The encoded protein is CASSFGDRDGYEQYF.

The CDR3 sequence: CASSYPGTGYYEQYF. The CDR3 nucleotides are TGTGCCAGCAGCTATCCCGGGACAGGGTACTACGAGCAGTACTTC. The chain has TRBV12-1 and TRBJ2-7; no check of the table's D call, TRBD1, against the DNA was made. TRBV12-1 corresponds to a pseudogene. The CDR3 spans 15 residues.

V and J are TRBV10-3 and TRBJ2-5, with no clear D. The CDR3 runs to 13 residues. Trimming shortened V by 4 bases and J by 8 bases, and 14 bases separated the two germline ends. Germline lookup yields CDR1 ENHRY and CDR2 SYGVKD. CDR3 amino acids: CAISAGPPQTQYF. CDR3 DNA: TGTGCCATCAGTGCCGGACCCCCGCAAACCCAGTACTTC.

The J gene is TRBJ2-7, the V gene TRBV7-9, with a weak D call TRBD2 (5 bases). CDR1 and CDR2 from the germline V gene are SEHNR and FQNEAQ (reference sequence). The CDR3 spans 12 residues. The V gene lost 3 bases and the J gene lost 5 bases, with 8 bases spanning the gap. CDR3 bases: TGTGCCAGCAGCTTGACTAACCACGAGCAGTACTTC. Translating it yields CASSLTNHEQYF.

The table lists this clone with a few counts. This CDR3 is also generated by other DNA sequences in the sample. The chain recombines TRBV6-1 with TRBJ1-2; TRBD1 matches 7 bases. CDR3 length: 14 residues. Germline values: CDR1 MNHNS, CDR2 SASEGT. V gave up 3 bases and J gave up 8 bases; unmatched junction bases: 9. The CDR3 is CASSERQGLDGYTF. For the CDR3, the DNA is TGTGCCAGCAGTGAGCGACAGGGACTGGACGGCTACACCTTC.

The chain employs TRBV10-3 and TRBJ2-3; 9 nucleotides line up with TRBD2. Germline CDR1 is ENHRY and CDR2 is SYGVKD. The CDR3 length is 16 residues. V lost 0 bases to trimming and J lost 1 base; unmatched junction nucleotides: 2. This CDR3 is CAISESTSGRTDTQYF. The CDR3 DNA sequence: TGTGCCATCAGTGAGTCGACTAGCGGCCGCACAGATACGCAGTATTTT.

The chain employs TRBV19 and TRBJ2-1, with 13 bases fitting TRBD2. V dropped 6 bases and J dropped 9; count of bases not matched to a gene: 11. CDR3 length: 16 residues. Germline V gene sequence: CDR1 LNHDA, CDR2 SQIVND (reference sequence). CDR3 residues: CASSTGTSGNRGEQFF. CDR3 nucleotide sequence: TGTGCCAGTAGCACCGGGACTAGCGGGAACCGGGGTGAGCAGTTCTTC.

To note about this clone: A junction end diverges from the germline sequence, so it may reflect a read error. CDR3 sequence reads: CASSEGGNYRYTF. The DNA of the CDR3 is TGTGCCAGCAGTGAAGGGGGAAACTATCGCTACACCTTC. The V call is TRBV27, the J call TRBJ1-2, with D possibly matching TRBD1 (6 bases). CDR3 length: 13 residues. Germline lookup yields CDR1 MNHEY and CDR2 SMNVEV (reference sequence).

This clone was counted only a few times. The chain links TRBV5-1 to TRBJ1-2, with a tentative D call TRBD1 (5 bases). The CDR3 extends over 14 amino acids. Trimming shortened V by 4 bases and J by 1 base, and 11 bases separated the two germline ends. From germline, CDR1 is SGHRS and CDR2 YFSETQ. CDR3 protein: CASSATEVNYGYTF. The CDR3 DNA follows: TGCGCCAGCAGCGCGACAGAGGTTAACTATGGCTACACCTTC. Using reference TRBV5-1 and TRBJ1-2 for the parts outside the CDR3, the full variable domain is KAGVTQTPRYLIKTRGQQVTLSCSPISGHRSVSWYQQTPGQGLQFLFEYFSETQRNKGNFPGRFSGRQFSNSRSEMNVSTLELGDSALYLCASSATEVNYGYTFGSGTRLTVV.

The J gene is TRBJ1-1, the V gene TRBV7-9; D is perhaps TRBD1 (5 bases). Trimming removed 0 bases at V and 6 bases at J, with 14 bases between. This CDR3 is 15 amino acids long. Germline lookup yields CDR1 SEHNR and CDR2 FQNEAQ (reference sequence). The CDR3 nucleotides read TGTGCCAGCAGCTTAGCGCCAGGGTTTGGATCTGAAGCTTTCTTT. Residues: CASSLAPGFGSEAFF.

The chain has TRBV7-2 and TRBJ1-3; D remains unclear. Trimming left V 0 bases short and J 0 bases short, with 3 bases between. The germline CDR1 and CDR2 sequences are SGHTA and FQGNSA. The CDR3 covers 14 residues. For the CDR3, the DNA is TGTGCCAGCAGCTTAGCCTACTCTGGAAACACCATATATTTT. Protein: CASSLAYSGNTIYF.

The chain has TRBV5-1 and TRBJ2-1; 13 nucleotides align to TRBD2. Germline V CDR1 and CDR2: SGHRS, YFSETQ. The V segment lost 3 bases and the J segment 9 bases; nucleotides outside the gene matches: 9. This CDR3 spans 16 amino acids. CDR3 residues: CASSSIGLAGASEQFF. The CDR3 nucleotides are TGCGCCAGCAGCTCGATAGGACTAGCGGGAGCCAGTGAGCAGTTCTTC.

The chain links TRBV4-1 to TRBJ2-1, with D maybe TRBD2 (6 bases). Trimming cost V 1 base and J 2 bases, with 12 bases left between them. The CDR3 contains 16 residues. The V gene's germline CDR1 is MGHRA and CDR2 YSYEKL. CDR3 bases: TGCGCCAGCAGCCAAGGGTTAGCGGACCCCTACAATGAGCAGTTCTTC. Its protein is CASSQGLADPYNEQFF.

V usage is TRBV15 and J usage is TRBJ2-2; 8 bases map to TRBD1. The CDR3 loop spans 20 amino acids. The junction had 15 bases not matched to a gene; V was cut back by 0 bases and J by 3 bases. CDR1 is LNHNV and CDR2 is YYDKDF in the germline V gene (reference sequence). The CDR3 bases are TGTGCCACCAGCAGAGATAGGACGTTTGACAGGGGCAGGGACACCGGGGAGCTGTTTTTT. Its protein is CATSRDRTFDRGRDTGELFF.

The J gene is TRBJ2-1, the V gene TRBV6-1, with 8 positions matching TRBD1. This CDR3 region has 14 residues. Trimming removed 2 bases from V and 4 bases from J; junction bases left unmatched: 1. Germline V gives CDR1 MNHNS, CDR2 SASEGT. The CDR3: CASSEQGAYNEQFF. The CDR3 coding sequence is TGTGCCAGCAGTGAACAGGGGGCGTACAATGAGCAGTTCTTC.

This chain joins TRBV5-5 and TRBJ1-3, with 7 bases aligning to TRBD1. The CDR3 runs 14 residues. The J segment lost 1 base and the V segment lost 3 bases, leaving 1 base of the junction unmatched. Germline V gene lookup returns CDR1 SGHKS and CDR2 YYEKEE (reference sequence). CDR3 sequence (DNA): TGTGCCAGCAGCTCAGGGGGTTCTGGAAACACCATATATTTT. The encoded protein is CASSSGGSGNTIYF.

This sequence joins TRBV6-2 or TRBV6-3 and TRBJ2-7; maybe TRBD1 (6 bases). The CDR3 contains 18 residues. Deletions cut 0 bases from V and 3 bases from J, with 21 bases between. Germline CDR1 reads MNHEY; CDR2 reads SVGEGT. DNA of the CDR3: TGTGCCAGCAGTTACTCCCCGACAGGCCGATTTGAATTCTACGAGCAGTACTTC. Translated, it gives CASSYSPTGRFEFYEQYF.

CDR3 residues: CATSRDRGASNQPQHF. Here the CDR3 DNA reads TGTGCCACCAGCAGAGATAGGGGGGCCAGCAATCAGCCCCAGCATTTT. This sequence joins TRBV15 and TRBJ1-5; possibly TRBD1 for D (6 bases). Germline V gene lookup returns CDR1 LNHNV and CDR2 YYDKDF (reference sequence). V was shortened by 0 bases and J by 1 base, with 10 bases between the two germline ends. CDR3 size: 16 residues. Full variable domain (rest looked up from reference TRBV15 and TRBJ1-5): DAMVIQNPRYQVTQFGKPVTLSCSQTLNHNVMYWYQQKSSQAPKLLFHYYDKDFNNEADTPDNFQSRRPNTSFCFLDIRSPGLGDTAMYLCATSRDRGASNQPQHFGDGTRLSIL.